What follows are 16 T cell receptor beta chains derived from one specimen sequenced in a study of cytomegalovirus exposure and HLA in healthy donors. PCR was performed using 60 Vbeta and 13 Jbeta primers. Generated by immunoSEQ multiplex PCR, the TCRdb table keeps only in-frame clones and is missing some. The repertoire includes 60,000 to 90,000 clones, roughly 82% of them detected once, and 18% sits in the top ten. The sample taken for sequencing was PBMCs. The receptor source for this set is a man aged 70-80 years in good health and CMV-seropositive.

The chain uses TRBV11-2 and TRBJ2-7; TRBD2 agrees at 7 bases. The CDR3 length is 17 residues. Losses at the gene ends were 6 bases for V and 2 bases for J; bases not matched to a gene: 16. CDR1 and CDR2 (germline): SGHAT, FQNNGV. In nucleotides, the CDR3 is TGTGCCAGCAGACTCCGGGTGGCGGGAGCCCTCCCCTACGAGCAGTACTTC. Protein sequence: CASRLRVAGALPYEQYF.

The V gene is TRBV19, the J gene TRBJ1-2; no reliable D call. CDR3 size: 14 residues. Per the germline V gene, CDR1 is LNHDA and CDR2 is SQIVND (reference sequence). Trimming pared 3 bases from V and 4 bases from J, leaving 12 bases between. CDR3 DNA: TGTGCCAGTAGTATTAGCCCCAGAACCTATGGCTACACCTTC. It translates to CASSISPRTYGYTF.

The chain recombines TRBV28 with TRBJ1-1, with D perhaps TRBD1 (6 bases). Germline values: CDR1 MDHEN, CDR2 SYDVKM. This CDR3 has 14 amino acids. Deletions cut 5 bases from V and 0 bases from J, with 10 bases between. DNA of the CDR3: TGTGCCAGCAGTCAACACAGGGTGAACACTGAAGCTTTCTTT. Encoded protein: CASSQHRVNTEAFF.

V is TRBV9 and J is TRBJ2-7; no firm D call. The CDR3 consists of 17 residues. The germline gives CDR1 SGDLS, CDR2 YYNGEE. Trimming removed 0 bases at V and 1 base at J, with 17 bases between. CDR3 loop: CASSVGLGTSGSYEQYF. The CDR3 bases are TGTGCCAGCAGCGTAGGTCTGGGCACCTCTGGTTCCTACGAGCAGTACTTC.

This chain uses TRBV10-3 with TRBJ1-2; 11 bases line up with TRBD1. The germline gives CDR1 ENHRY, CDR2 SYGVKD. The CDR3 runs to 16 residues. J was trimmed by 6 bases and V by 0 bases; bases with no gene match: 6. The CDR3: CAISESTGTGGDGYTF. In nucleotides, the CDR3 is TGTGCCATCAGTGAGTCGACCGGGACAGGGGGAGATGGCTACACCTTC.

This chain uses TRBV7-2 with TRBJ2-7; tentatively, D is TRBD1 (5 bases). CDR1 and CDR2 (germline): SGHTA, FQGNSA. The length of the CDR3 is 15 residues. V was pared by 0 bases and J by 4 bases, with 13 bases between. Here the CDR3 DNA reads TGTGCCAGCAGCTTAGCGCAGGGAATATTATACGAGCAGTACTTC. Amino acid sequence: CASSLAQGILYEQYF.

The V call is TRBV4-2, the J call TRBJ2-1; TRBD2 matches 11 bases. Germline V lookup: CDR1 LGHNA, CDR2 YNFKEQ. This CDR3 comprises 18 residues. The ends lost 1 base at V and 5 bases at J; junction bases unmatched: 10. DNA of the CDR3: TGTGCCAGCAGCCAAGTCTCATCGGGACTAGCGGCACACAATGAGCAGTTCTTC. Protein: CASSQVSSGLAAHNEQFF.

V usage is TRBV10-3 and J usage is TRBJ1-1, with 7 bases identical to TRBD1. V gave up 7 bases and J gave up 0 bases; unmatched junction bases: 5. The CDR3 totals 14 residues. The germline V gene has CDR1 ENHRY and CDR2 SYGVKD. The DNA of the CDR3 is TGTGCCATCAATAGACAGGGACTGAACACTGAAGCTTTCTTT. As protein: CAINRQGLNTEAFF.

The chain joins TRBV10-2 to TRBJ2-1; TRBD2 matches 12 bases. The V gene's germline CDR1 is WSHSY and CDR2 SAAADI. The V segment lost 7 bases and the J segment 7 bases; nucleotides outside the gene matches: 5. The CDR3 covers 14 residues. CDR3 sequence (DNA): TGCGCCAGCAAGGAGACTAGCGGGAGTAATGAGCAGTTCTTC. Its protein product is CASKETSGSNEQFF.

The gene calls are TRBV29-1 and TRBJ1-1; 9 nucleotides match TRBD1. CDR3 length equals 13 residues. Germline V gene data show CDR1 as SQVTM and CDR2 as ANQGSEA. The ends lost 7 bases at V and 10 bases at J; junction bases unmatched: 13. For the CDR3, the DNA is TGCAGCGCCGGGACAGGGACCGGAGGTGGAGCTTTCTTT. Protein sequence: CSAGTGTGGGAFF.

The rearrangement uses TRBV7-6 and TRBJ2-1; 13 bases align to TRBD2. The CDR3 spans 17 residues. CDR1 is SGHVS and CDR2 is FNYEAQ in the germline V gene. V shed 5 bases and J 5 bases; nucleotides not matched to a gene: 9. The CDR3 sequence: CASSPRLAGGPNNEQFF. The DNA of the CDR3 is TGTGCCAGCAGCCCCCGACTAGCGGGGGGCCCAAACAATGAGCAGTTCTTC.

J is TRBJ2-1 and V is TRBV7-9; D is uncertain. CDR3 size: 13 residues. Germline CDR1 reads SEHNR; CDR2 reads FQNEAQ (reference sequence). V gave up 5 bases and J gave up 4 bases, with 9 bases separating them. The CDR3 loop is CASSPGGYNEQFF. The CDR3 DNA reads as TGTGCCAGCAGCCCCGGCGGTTACAATGAGCAGTTCTTC.

The genes are TRBV9 and TRBJ1-1; the match to TRBD1 covers 8 bases. Trimming took 4 bases from V and 1 from J; bases not matched to a gene: 6. Germline V CDR1 and CDR2: SGDLS, YYNGEE. This CDR3 has 15 residues. The CDR3 spells CASSSTGDWNTEAFF. The CDR3, as DNA: TGTGCCAGCAGCTCGACAGGGGATTGGAACACTGAAGCTTTCTTT.

J is TRBJ2-1 and V is TRBV7-3; 9 bases map to TRBD1. CDR1 is SGHTA and CDR2 is FQGTGA in the germline V gene. This CDR3 has 15 amino acids. After removal of 5 bases from V and 5 bases from J, the junction contained 7 bases not matched to a gene. This CDR3 is CASSRAGTGNNEQFF. For the CDR3, the DNA is TGTGCCAGCAGCCGGGCCGGGACAGGGAACAATGAGCAGTTCTTC.

V is TRBV11-2 and J is TRBJ2-1, with a possible D match to TRBD1 (5 bases). Germline V gives CDR1 SGHAT, CDR2 FQNNGV. Trimming pared 1 base from V and 7 bases from J, leaving 11 bases between. This CDR3 has 14 residues. The CDR3, as DNA: TGTGCCAGCAGCTTAGTAAGGTCAGGGAATGAGCAGTTCTTC. Protein product: CASSLVRSGNEQFF.

V is TRBV9 and J is TRBJ2-7, with D unresolved. The length of the CDR3 is 12 residues. CDR1 SGDLS and CDR2 YYNGEE come from the germline V gene. The V end was cut by 3 bases, the J end by 6 bases, with 10 bases between. CDR3 amino acids: CASSEETGEQYF. In nucleotides, the CDR3 is TGTGCCAGCAGCGAAGAAACCGGCGAGCAGTACTTC.